This T cell receptor beta chain comes out of a study of shared clonotypes between healthy human individuals. Study-wide context: Donors had three CD4 naive, three CD4 memory, two CD8 naive and one CD8 memory plate apiece.

Data came from immunoSEQ multiplex PCR; TCRdb stores just in-frame clones and leaves some out. The sample includes about 1 million clones, approximately 76% of them seen just once. Sequenced: memory CD4+ T cells sorted from blood. Subset specified: CD45RA-negative fraction. The receptor was derived from a man aged 18 to 29 in good health.

The CDR3 DNA is TGCGCCAGCAGTGGGACCGGGACAAAAAGCTACGAGCAGTACTTC. Translation: CASSGTGTKSYEQYF. The V gene is TRBV10-2, the J gene TRBJ2-7, with a tentative D call TRBD1 (6 bases). Germline loops: CDR1 WSHSY, CDR2 SAAADI. The CDR3 is made up of 15 amino acids. The V and J ends lost 4 bases and 3 bases respectively, with 16 bases between them.